This T cell receptor beta chain was sequenced during a study of cytomegalovirus exposure and HLA in healthy donors. The PCR was carried out with 60 Vbeta primers and 13 Jbeta primers. This table comes from immunoSEQ multiplex PCR, and its TCRdb copy is limited to in-frame clones, with some not included. The table records 110,000 to 150,000 clones, over 60% of them present only once. V shed 1 base, J shed 7 bases, and the junction held 5 bases outside the gene matches. The CDR3 has 15 amino acids. Germline V gene data show CDR1 as SGHVS and CDR2 as FNYEAQ. In its sample, this clone was seen a few times.

V and J are TRBV7-6 and TRBJ2-7; 12 bases line up with TRBD2. Specimen: PBMCs. The sequence was obtained from a man in his forties in good health and CMV-seronegative. CDR3 DNA sequence: TGTGCCAGCAGCTTAGGGACTAGCGGGAAGTGGGAGCAGTACTTC. Residues: CASSLGTSGKWEQYF.